This record covers a single T cell receptor (beta chain). Its antigen remains unknown. Time point described: week 5, during vaccination. Doses comprised 300 ug of mutant IDH1 20-mer peptide each, plus topical imiquimod. The data stem from a study of a mutant IDH1 vaccine in newly diagnosed glioma. Study in general: Eight vaccine injections were given to patients in weeks 1, 3, 5, 7, 11, 15, 19 and 23. Patients received vaccination from 4-6 weeks after radiotherapy alone, or with temozolomide cycles. Pretreatment consisted of radiotherapy, temozolomide, or both, with most receiving both.

The method was immunoSEQ multiplex PCR; TCRdb's version includes in-frame clones alone and lacks a portion of them. The table records about 26,000 clones, 79% of them present only once. Trimming removed 3 bases from V and 6 bases from J, with 12 bases in between. This CDR3 region has 14 residues. Germline V gene sequence: CDR1 LNHDA, CDR2 SQIVND (reference sequence). Sequencing used PBMCs, obtained from a glioma patient whose treatment included an IDH1 peptide vaccine. This sequence was found in a man aged 35 to 55 with glioma. Some clones in this sample may be carry-over from other donors' samples. V usage is TRBV19 and J usage is TRBJ1-5; possibly TRBD1 for D (5 bases). The CDR3 sequence is CASSIKAGPQPQHF. In DNA, the CDR3 is TGTGCCAGTAGTATTAAGGCAGGGCCTCAGCCCCAGCATTTT. The full variable domain, completed using reference TRBV19 and TRBJ1-5, is DGGITQSPKYLFRKEGQNVTLSCEQNLNHDAMYWYRQDPGQGLRLIYYSQIVNDFQKGDIAEGYSVSREKKESFPLTVTSAQKNPTAFYLCASSIKAGPQPQHFGDGTRLSIL.